This T cell receptor beta chain originates from a study of T cells in localized non-small cell lung cancer. This clone was seen once. Antigen: not known. Clones were read by immunoSEQ multiplex PCR, and TCRdb kept only the in-frame ones, dropping some. The sample records 72,000 or so clones, 70% to 90% being singletons. This CDR3 contains 18 residues. Germline trimming cut 3 bases from V and 1 base from J; bases unmatched to any gene: 10. Germline V gene sequence: CDR1 GTSNPN, CDR2 SVGIG (reference sequence). Notes on the study in general: Uninvolved neighboring lung showed the greatest T cell clonality, exceeding tumor. Because researchers sequenced only one region of the tumor, heterogeneity is still possible.

This TCR derives from a male donor at least 60 years old with stage III squamous cell lung carcinoma. Sequenced material: peripheral blood, taken before any cancer treatment. The rearrangement joins TRBV30 to TRBJ2-6; 9 bases agree with TRBD1. The CDR3 coding sequence is TGTGCCTGGAGGGGTCAGGGACAGGGTTCGTCTGGGGCCAACGTCCTGACTTTC. This codes for CAWRGQGQGSSGANVLTF.